This TCR beta chain was found in a study of PD-1 blockade in classical Hodgkin lymphoma. Regarding time point: newly diagnosed, previously untreated cHL patient sample. Comparison relied on PBMCs that came from newly diagnosed, untreated classical Hodgkin lymphoma. The CDR3 contains 12 residues. Germline CDR1 and CDR2: LNHDA and SQIVND (reference sequence). Trimming shortened V by 9 bases and J by 5 bases, and 11 bases separated the two germline ends. Some clones are missing from TCRdb's copy, which holds only in-frame ones; the method was immunoSEQ multiplex PCR. The sample consists of tens of thousands of clones, around 94% of them appearing once. As for this clone: No antigen is known for it.

Points from the study as a whole: According to reports, newly diagnosed patients had lower baseline TCR diversity than healthy donors, and relapsed/refractory patients had lower baseline TCR diversity still. Reasons behind the repertoire differences stay unclear, perhaps disease activity or earlier therapy.

This TCR was sampled from a human donor with classical Hodgkin lymphoma. Sample: peripheral blood mononuclear cells (PBMCs). V is TRBV19 and J is TRBJ2-1; D is perhaps TRBD2 (5 bases). CDR3 DNA: TGTGCCAGCAACCGGAGGAACAATGAGCAGTTCTTC. It codes for CASNRRNNEQFF.